The T cell receptor beta chain described here comes from a study of cytomegalovirus exposure and HLA in healthy donors. General study findings and limits: Clusters of TCRs from the first cohort tended to co-occur in the roughly 120 validation repertoires (as a later analysis found). The study labeled 180 or so TCR beta chains cytomegalovirus-associated. The CMV antigen specificity of three CMV-associated chains was confirmed through in vitro analysis.

Trimming cost V 3 bases and J 10 bases, with 16 bases left between them. The germline gives CDR1 SGDLS, CDR2 YYNGEE. CDR3 length: 14 residues. Worth noting for this clone: Its antigen is unknown.

Sequencing was performed with immunoSEQ multiplex PCR; in TCRdb, only in-frame clones are kept and a portion is missing. The sample has tens of thousands of clones, around 90% seen once. V is TRBV9 and J is TRBJ1-4; D unresolved. The sequenced sample consisted of PBMCs. This TCR was recovered from a woman in her late teens or twenties in good health and CMV-seropositive. Here the CDR3 reads CASSASGDPGKLFF. As DNA, the CDR3 is TGTGCCAGCAGCGCCTCCGGAGACCCGGGAAAACTGTTTTTT.